Below, 32 T cell receptor beta chains from the same sample are listed, as sequenced in a study of radiotherapy plus CTLA-4 blockade in lung cancer. Libraries were prepared by immunoSEQ multiplex PCR; TCRdb keeps only in-frame clonotypes and omits some of them. The data show around 95,000 clones, about 83% seen once. This sample comprised peripheral blood, obtained from a patient treated with radiotherapy plus ipilimumab. The receptors derive from a human donor with non-small cell lung cancer who had stable disease on radiotherapy plus ipilimumab.

The rearrangement uses TRBV19 and TRBJ2-3; maybe TRBD1 (7 bases). Germline CDR1 LNHDA, CDR2 SQIVND (reference sequence). With 6 bases removed from V and 0 bases from J, the gap between germline ends came to 13 bases. CDR3 length equals 15 residues. This chain's CDR3 is CASRVQGGSTDTQYF. DNA of the CDR3: TGTGCCAGTAGGGTTCAGGGGGGTAGCACAGATACGCAGTATTTT.

This clone was picked up a small number of times. The rearrangement links TRBV5-1 to TRBJ2-3; D is ambiguous. Trimming cost V 2 bases and J 2 bases, with 0 bases left between them. CDR1 and CDR2 (germline): SGHRS, YFSETQ. This CDR3 contains 11 residues. This CDR3 is CASSFTDTQYF. As DNA, the CDR3 is TGCGCCAGCAGCTTCACAGATACGCAGTATTTT.

This chain links TRBV7-8 with TRBJ2-7; no definite D call. CDR1 and CDR2 from the germline V gene are SGHVS and FQNEAQ. This CDR3 is 12 amino acids long. V gave up 5 bases and J gave up 6 bases, with 11 bases separating them. CDR3 DNA sequence: TGTGCCAGCAGCCCTGCCAAAGGCGAGCAGTACTTC. Amino acids: CASSPAKGEQYF.

In its sample, this clone was seen once. V gene TRBV30 combines with J gene TRBJ2-2; D gene unclear. The germline V gene has CDR1 GTSNPN and CDR2 SVGIG (reference sequence). V was shortened by 4 bases and J by 2 bases, with 8 bases between the two germline ends. This CDR3 is built from 13 residues. CDR3 loop: CAWTEQNTGELFF. CDR3 DNA: TGTGCCTGGACTGAACAAAACACCGGGGAGCTGTTTTTT.

This clone showed up just a few times. This chain joins TRBV6-6 and TRBJ1-3, with D possibly being TRBD1 (6 bases). The CDR3 sequence is 14 residues long. Per germline, CDR1 MNHNY and CDR2 SVGAGI (reference sequence). The V and J ends lost 11 bases and 0 bases respectively, with 14 bases between them. The DNA for the CDR3 is TGTGCCCGGAGGGGGGAGAGCTCTGGAAACACCATATATTTT. This translates into CARRGESSGNTIYF.

This clone was detected only once. The chain uses TRBV7-9 and TRBJ2-3, with 13 nucleotides matching TRBD2. Germline V gene sequence: CDR1 SEHNR, CDR2 FQNEAQ (reference sequence). V gave up 5 bases and J gave up 3 bases; unmatched junction bases: 5. CDR3 length equals 16 residues. CDR3 nucleotide sequence: TGTGCCAGCAGCGCCGGGACTAGCGGGGTAACAGATACGCAGTATTTT. Translation gives CASSAGTSGVTDTQYF.

The V gene is TRBV29-1, the J gene TRBJ2-1, with 15 bases that match TRBD2. J was trimmed by 4 bases and V by 4 bases; bases with no gene match: 5. Germline CDR1 SQVTM, CDR2 ANQGSEA. CDR3 length: 16 amino acids. The CDR3 DNA reads TGCAGCGTTGGGACTAGCGGGGGGGCGAATTACAATGAGCAGTTCTTC. It codes for CSVGTSGGANYNEQFF.

V gene TRBV2 combines with J gene TRBJ1-5, with TRBD1 as a possible D gene (6 bases). This CDR3 is 15 amino acids long. Per germline, CDR1 SNHLY and CDR2 FYNNEI. V was shortened by 4 bases and J by 5 bases, with 15 bases between the two germline ends. CDR3 coding DNA: TGTGCCAGCAGTGTATCGGACAGCCAACATCAGCCCCAGCATTTT. Amino acid sequence: CASSVSDSQHQPQHF.

This chain links TRBV7-3 with TRBJ2-6; D is undetermined. From germline, CDR1 is SGHTA and CDR2 FQGTGA. Between the trimmed V and J ends, which lost 4 bases and 1 base, there was a span of 5 bases. This CDR3 region has 14 residues. The CDR3 here is CASSSSSGANVLTF. The CDR3 coding sequence is TGTGCCAGCAGCTCGAGTTCTGGGGCCAACGTCCTGACTTTC.

This clone occurred once. The chain has TRBV9 and TRBJ2-3; 7 nucleotides agree with TRBD1. Germline V gene lookup returns CDR1 SGDLS and CDR2 YYNGEE. The trim removed 4 bases at V and 4 bases at J, leaving 9 bases unmatched. The CDR3 sequence is 15 residues long. CDR3 sequence reads: CASSTTGSISDTQYF. The DNA of the CDR3 is TGTGCCAGCAGCACGACAGGGTCGATTTCAGATACGCAGTATTTT.

This clone was detected only once. The genes are TRBV11-2 and TRBJ2-7; a possible D gene is TRBD2 (6 bases). V was pared by 7 bases and J by 7 bases, with 20 bases between. Germline CDR1 is SGHAT and CDR2 is FQNNGV. The CDR3 runs 14 residues. CDR3 in DNA: TGTGCCAGCACACGACCCGGGCGGAGGGGTGAGCAGTACTTC. As protein: CASTRPGRRGEQYF.

The chain links TRBV7-2 to TRBJ2-3, with D hard to call. CDR1 SGHTA and CDR2 FQGNSA come from the germline V gene. V was clipped by 0 bases and J by 10 bases, with 2 bases between them. The CDR3 extends over 10 amino acids. The CDR3 loop reads CASSLASQYF. CDR3 in DNA: TGTGCCAGCAGCTTAGCGTCGCAGTATTTT.

This chain uses TRBV6-6 with TRBJ2-7; maybe TRBD2 (6 bases). The germline V gene encodes CDR1 MNHNY and CDR2 SVGAGI (reference sequence). With 6 bases removed from V and 4 bases from J, the gap between germline ends came to 16 bases. The CDR3 covers 14 residues. CDR3 sequence: CASSPAGLVYEQYF. As DNA, the CDR3 is TGTGCCAGCAGCCCCGCGGGGCTCGTATACGAGCAGTACTTC.

This sequence joins TRBV2 and TRBJ2-3; 10 bases are shared with TRBD2. CDR1 and CDR2 (germline): SNHLY, FYNNEI. V was pared by 7 bases and J by 3 bases, with 10 bases of the junction left unmatched. The CDR3 has 16 amino acids. The CDR3 nucleotides are TGTGCCAGCAATCCTAGCGGGAGACAGTGGACAGATACGCAGTATTTT. Its protein is CASNPSGRQWTDTQYF.

V gene TRBV27 combines with J gene TRBJ2-5, with 10 bases matching TRBD2. With 6 bases clipped from V and 4 bases from J, the junction kept 5 bases outside the gene matches. This CDR3 is 14 amino acids long. The V gene's germline CDR1 is MNHEY and CDR2 SMNVEV (reference sequence). CDR3 amino acids: CASRPSGGGETQYF. The DNA for the CDR3 is TGTGCCAGCAGGCCTAGCGGGGGAGGAGAGACCCAGTACTTC.

This clone was detected once. V gene TRBV7-3 combines with J gene TRBJ2-5; D could derive from TRBD1 or TRBD2 (6 bases each). The germline gives CDR1 SGHTA, CDR2 FQGTGA. V was shortened by 5 bases and J by 4 bases, with 20 bases between the two germline ends. The CDR3 contains 16 residues. CDR3 in amino acids: CASSPHRGADSETQYF. Written as DNA, the CDR3 is TGTGCCAGCAGCCCCCATAGGGGGGCAGATTCAGAGACCCAGTACTTC.

The chain carries TRBV9 and TRBJ2-3; 13 nucleotides align to TRBD2. There are 19 residues in the CDR3. Germline V lookup: CDR1 SGDLS, CDR2 YYNGEE. The junction had 7 bases not matched to a gene; V was cut back by 0 bases and J by 0 bases. Written as DNA, the CDR3 is TGTGCCAGCAGCGTAGTGCCGGGACTAGCGGGGTCCAGCACAGATACGCAGTATTTT. Translation: CASSVVPGLAGSSTDTQYF.

The chain uses TRBV6-4 and TRBJ1-5; 10 positions match TRBD1. The J segment lost 6 bases and the V segment lost 8 bases, leaving 10 bases of the junction unmatched. The CDR3 has 15 residues. Germline V CDR1 and CDR2: MRHNA, SNTAGT. CDR3 loop: CASLERDRGLQPQHF. The DNA of the CDR3 is TGTGCCAGCCTAGAAAGGGACAGGGGTCTTCAGCCCCAGCATTTT.

Only a few counts were recorded for this clone. V and J are TRBV6-1 and TRBJ2-1, with 8 bases aligning to TRBD1. The CDR3 is 14 residues long. Germline V gene sequence: CDR1 MNHNS, CDR2 SASEGT. V dropped 4 bases and J dropped 2; count of bases not matched to a gene: 1. CDR3 sequence reads: CASSGTGTYNEQFF. The CDR3 region has the DNA TGTGCCAGCAGTGGGACAGGGACCTACAATGAGCAGTTCTTC.

The chain is built from TRBV30 and TRBJ1-4; no firm D call. This CDR3 comprises 13 residues. The V end was cut by 1 base, the J end by 2 bases, with 5 bases between. Germline V gene data show CDR1 as GTSNPN and CDR2 as SVGIG (reference sequence). The CDR3 region is CAWSGGTNEKLFF. The CDR3 DNA sequence: TGTGCCTGGAGTGGCGGGACTAATGAAAAACTGTTTTTT.

This clone was seen only once. This chain's CDR3 is CASLGSLNEKLFF. CDR3 coding DNA: TGTGCCTCCCTCGGCAGCCTCAATGAAAAACTGTTTTTT. The J gene is TRBJ1-4, the V gene TRBV30, with D uncertain. The length of the CDR3 is 13 residues. The germline CDR1 and CDR2 sequences are GTSNPN and SVGIG (reference sequence). V was pared by 7 bases and J by 5 bases, with 14 bases between.

The CDR3 sequence: CASSPEVGGGIGYTF. Here the CDR3 DNA reads TGTGCCAGCTCACCAGAAGTAGGAGGGGGCATCGGCTACACCTTC. J is TRBJ1-2 and V is TRBV18; 7 bases map to TRBD1. V lost 2 bases and J lost 8; bases outside the gene matches: 11. The CDR3 sequence is 15 residues long. Germline V lookup: CDR1 KGHSH, CDR2 LQKENI. Filled out from reference TRBV18 and TRBJ1-2, the complete variable domain reads NAGVMQNPRHLVRRRGQEARLRCSPMKGHSHVYWYRQLPEEGLKFMVYLQKENIIDESGMPKERFSAEFPKEGPSILRIQQVVRGDSAAYFCASSPEVGGGIGYTFGSGTRLTVV.

The rearrangement joins TRBV9 to TRBJ2-5; D may be TRBD1 (6 bases). With 0 bases removed from V and 4 bases from J, the gap between germline ends came to 10 bases. The CDR3 runs 14 residues. Per the germline V gene, CDR1 is SGDLS and CDR2 is YYNGEE. The CDR3 spells CASSVDPGVETQYF. The CDR3 nucleotides read TGTGCCAGCAGCGTAGACCCAGGGGTAGAGACCCAGTACTTC.

This chain connects TRBV27 to TRBJ1-5; the D gene is possibly TRBD1 (5 bases). V gave up 5 bases and J gave up 2 bases, with 13 bases separating them. The germline V gene has CDR1 MNHEY and CDR2 SMNVEV (reference sequence). CDR3 length: 15 amino acids. The CDR3, as DNA: TGTGCCAGCAGTCTGATTGGGGGGGGCAATCAGCCCCAGCATTTT. Its protein product is CASSLIGGGNQPQHF.

V is TRBV28 and J is TRBJ1-5; D is unresolved. This CDR3 spans 16 amino acids. Germline V CDR1 and CDR2: MDHEN, SYDVKM. Trimming stripped 5 bases from V and 0 bases from J, with 14 bases between. CDR3 DNA: TGTGCCAGCAGTCTCCCGGACGGATTTAGCAATCAGCCCCAGCATTTT. Encoded protein: CASSLPDGFSNQPQHF.

This clone was seen just once. The chain carries TRBV2 and TRBJ2-7; the match to TRBD1 covers 7 bases. The V gene's germline CDR1 is SNHLY and CDR2 FYNNEI. V trimming: 4 bases; J trimming: 1 base; junction bases outside the gene matches: 10. CDR3 length equals 16 residues. This CDR3 is CASSGLQGKPSYEQYF. The CDR3 DNA reads TGTGCCAGCAGTGGTTTACAGGGGAAGCCTTCCTACGAGCAGTACTTC.

The rearrangement uses TRBV10-2 and TRBJ1-5; D call uncertain. The CDR3 loop spans 17 amino acids. From germline, CDR1 is WSHSY and CDR2 SAAADI. The V gene lost 3 bases and the J gene lost 2 bases, with 17 bases spanning the gap. The CDR3 spells CASSDSADLFGNQPQHF. In DNA form, the CDR3 reads TGCGCCAGCAGTGATTCCGCGGATTTATTCGGCAATCAGCCCCAGCATTTT.

This clone appeared once. The chain recombines TRBV28 with TRBJ2-5, with TRBD2 identical over 13 bases. CDR1 is MDHEN, CDR2 SYDVKM, per germline. The CDR3 totals 15 residues. V lost 8 bases, J lost 1 base, and 4 bases stayed unmatched. The CDR3 loop reads CASCGLAGVQETQYF. CDR3 in DNA: TGTGCCAGCTGCGGACTAGCGGGGGTCCAAGAGACCCAGTACTTC.

The gene calls are TRBV28 and TRBJ2-1; TRBD1 agrees at 8 bases. The CDR3 is 22 amino acids. V was clipped by 4 bases and J by 4 bases; unmatched bases: 27. Looked up from germline, CDR1 is MDHEN and CDR2 is SYDVKM. This CDR3 reads CASSSRTGKTIVKWGAYNEQFF. CDR3 DNA: TGTGCCAGCAGTTCCAGGACAGGGAAGACGATCGTAAAGTGGGGGGCTTACAATGAGCAGTTCTTC.

The V call is TRBV5-1, the J call TRBJ1-1, with 7 bases fitting TRBD1. The germline CDR1 and CDR2 sequences are SGHRS and YFSETQ. Unmatched junction bases numbered 13, after V lost 4 bases and J lost 10 bases. This CDR3 contains 14 residues. CDR3 sequence reads: CASSAGDRSTGAFF. CDR3 DNA sequence: TGCGCCAGCAGCGCCGGGGACAGATCCACCGGAGCTTTCTTT.

There are a few counts of this clone. The rearrangement uses TRBV9 and TRBJ2-7; D ambiguous. Trimming stripped 4 bases from V and 3 bases from J, with 14 bases between. Germline V gives CDR1 SGDLS, CDR2 YYNGEE. This CDR3 has 14 amino acids. Written as DNA, the CDR3 is TGTGCCAGCAGCCCCGACCCTACTCGCTACGAGCAGTACTTC. It translates to CASSPDPTRYEQYF.

The CDR3 coding sequence is TGTGCCAGTAGTTTGGGGCCCCCCTACAATGAGCAGTTCTTC. It codes for CASSLGPPYNEQFF. The chain links TRBV19 to TRBJ2-1; possibly TRBD1 for D (5 bases). Germline CDR1 is LNHDA and CDR2 is SQIVND (reference sequence). This CDR3 contains 14 residues. V shed 5 bases and J shed 2 bases, with 10 bases lying between them.